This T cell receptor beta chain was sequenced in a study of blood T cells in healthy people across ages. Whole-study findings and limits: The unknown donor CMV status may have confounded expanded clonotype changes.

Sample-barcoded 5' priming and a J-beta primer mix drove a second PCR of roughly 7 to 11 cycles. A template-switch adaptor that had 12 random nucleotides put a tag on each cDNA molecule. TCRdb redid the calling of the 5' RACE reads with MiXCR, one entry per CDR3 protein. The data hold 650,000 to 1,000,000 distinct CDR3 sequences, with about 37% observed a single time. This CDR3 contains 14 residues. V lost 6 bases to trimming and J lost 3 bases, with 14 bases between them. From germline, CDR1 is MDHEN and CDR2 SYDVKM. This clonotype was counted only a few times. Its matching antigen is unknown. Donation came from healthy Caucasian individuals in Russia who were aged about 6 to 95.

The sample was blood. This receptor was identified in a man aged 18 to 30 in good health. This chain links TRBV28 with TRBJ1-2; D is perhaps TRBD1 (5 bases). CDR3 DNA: TGTGCCAGCAGAAGTGCCGGGGGGGACTATGGCTACACCTTC. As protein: CASRSAGGDYGYTF.